A single sample gave rise to the 20 T cell receptor beta chains below, sequenced in a study of cytomegalovirus exposure and HLA in healthy donors. Clones were read by immunoSEQ multiplex PCR, and TCRdb kept only the in-frame ones, dropping some. The sample holds some 170,000 clones, around 87% seen once. Sequenced: PBMCs. Receptor source: a woman aged 25 to 39 in good health and CMV-seronegative.

The chain joins TRBV28 to TRBJ2-2, with 9 nucleotides matching TRBD1. V lost 7 bases, J lost 3 bases, and 3 bases stayed unmatched. The CDR3 loop spans 14 amino acids. Per germline, CDR1 MDHEN and CDR2 SYDVKM. CDR3 sequence reads: CASKTGGDTGELFF. DNA of the CDR3: TGTGCCAGCAAGACAGGGGGAGACACCGGGGAGCTGTTTTTT.

The chain employs TRBV6-5 and TRBJ1-5; 7 nucleotides line up with TRBD1. This CDR3 region has 14 residues. V was pared by 4 bases and J by 7 bases, with 7 bases of the junction left unmatched. Germline V gene lookup returns CDR1 MNHEY and CDR2 SVGAGI. In DNA form, the CDR3 reads TGTGCCAGCAGTTGGACAGGCGGATCCCAGCCCCAGCATTTT. Translated: CASSWTGGSQPQHF.

The chain links TRBV25-1 to TRBJ2-2; perhaps TRBD2 as D (6 bases). The CDR3 has 16 amino acids. Trimming removed 2 bases at V and 5 bases at J, with 15 bases between. Germline CDR1 is MGHDK and CDR2 is SYGVNS. The CDR3: CASSETVGGRTGELFF. The CDR3 DNA reads as TGTGCCAGCAGTGAAACGGTGGGGGGTAGGACCGGGGAGCTGTTTTTT.

V usage is TRBV7-2 and J usage is TRBJ2-7, with D maybe TRBD2 (6 bases). The germline CDR1 and CDR2 sequences are SGHTA and FQGNSA. The CDR3 contains 14 residues. The germline V and J ends were trimmed by 7 bases and 4 bases, with 17 bases remaining between them. The CDR3 nucleotides are TGTGCCAGCACCCCAGAGGCGGGGTTGTACGAGCAGTACTTC. Its translation: CASTPEAGLYEQYF.

The V call is TRBV4-1, the J call TRBJ2-7; 10 positions agree with TRBD1. The J segment lost 1 base and the V segment lost 3 bases, leaving 0 bases of the junction unmatched. This CDR3 is built from 14 residues. Germline-derived CDR1 and CDR2 are MGHRA and YSYEKL. In nucleotides, the CDR3 is TGCGCCAGCAGCCAGGGACAGGGGTCCTACGAGCAGTACTTC. Translation: CASSQGQGSYEQYF.

This clone was seen more than once but under ten times. The chain combines TRBV30 with TRBJ1-2, with a possible D match to TRBD1 (5 bases). V lost 4 bases, J lost 4 bases, and 13 bases lay in between. Germline values: CDR1 GTSNPN, CDR2 SVGIG (reference sequence). This CDR3 is 13 amino acids long. The CDR3 here is CAWTRQISYGYTF. The DNA for the CDR3 is TGTGCCTGGACTAGACAGATTTCCTATGGCTACACCTTC.

The CDR3 DNA follows: TGCGCCAGCAGCTTTAGCCCTCTCTACGAGCAGTACTTC. Translating gives CASSFSPLYEQYF. The rearrangement uses TRBV4-1 and TRBJ2-7, with no clear D. CDR3 length equals 13 residues. CDR1 is MGHRA and CDR2 is YSYEKL in the germline V gene. Trimming left V 5 bases short and J 3 bases short, with 11 bases between.

This rearrangement joins TRBV6-1 to TRBJ2-7; 9 bases agree with TRBD2. CDR1 and CDR2 (germline): MNHNS, SASEGT. The CDR3 has 15 amino acids. Trimming cost V 1 base and J 2 bases; bases outside gene matches: 3. This CDR3 reads CASSEERGVTYEQYF. CDR3 DNA sequence: TGTGCCAGCAGTGAAGAGCGGGGGGTTACCTACGAGCAGTACTTC.

The gene calls are TRBV6-5 and TRBJ1-2; D may be TRBD1 (5 bases). The V and J ends lost 5 bases and 5 bases respectively, with 15 bases between them. The length of the CDR3 is 14 residues. Per germline, CDR1 MNHEY and CDR2 SVGAGI. The CDR3 DNA is TGTGCCAGCAGTCGTGGACACACATCGTATGGCTACACCTTC. It specifies CASSRGHTSYGYTF.

The chain carries TRBV29-1 and TRBJ2-1, with D hard to call. CDR3 size: 14 residues. Germline lookup yields CDR1 SQVTM and CDR2 ANQGSEA. The germline V and J ends were trimmed by 3 bases and 0 bases, with 9 bases remaining between them. The CDR3, as DNA: TGCAGCGTTGATAGTGATAGCTCCTACAATGAGCAGTTCTTC. This gives the protein CSVDSDSSYNEQFF.

The gene calls are TRBV4-1 and TRBJ2-5; 9 positions match TRBD2. With V trimmed by 1 base and J by 2 bases, 5 bases remained unmatched. CDR1 MGHRA and CDR2 YSYEKL come from the germline V gene. The CDR3 has 16 residues. CDR3 nucleotides: TGCGCCAGCAGCCAAGTAGTAGCGGGGGTGCAAGAGACCCAGTACTTC. Residues: CASSQVVAGVQETQYF.

The rearrangement uses TRBV4-2 and TRBJ1-2; 12 bases map to TRBD1. Germline assignment: CDR1 LGHNA and CDR2 YNFKEQ. The CDR3 consists of 20 residues. V was pared by 3 bases and J by 2 bases, with 16 bases of the junction left unmatched. The CDR3 sequence is CASSHPGQGAKTLTNYGYTF. The CDR3 bases are TGTGCCAGCAGCCACCCGGGACAGGGGGCGAAAACCCTCACAAACTATGGCTACACCTTC.

V is TRBV5-1 and J is TRBJ1-2; D is perhaps TRBD1 (6 bases). CDR3 length: 13 residues. V lost 1 base to trimming and J lost 5 bases, with 9 bases between them. Germline V gives CDR1 SGHRS, CDR2 YFSETQ. CDR3 sequence: CASSLNREYGYTF. Written as DNA, the CDR3 is TGCGCCAGCAGCTTGAACAGGGAGTATGGCTACACCTTC.

This clone was recorded only once. The chain recombines TRBV6-1 with TRBJ2-7; D call uncertain. This CDR3 is 13 amino acids long. Per the germline V gene, CDR1 is MNHNS and CDR2 is SASEGT. Trimming took 1 base from V and 6 from J, leaving 10 bases between them. CDR3 sequence reads: CASSEVESGEQYF. CDR3 DNA: TGTGCCAGCAGTGAAGTTGAATCGGGCGAGCAGTACTTC.

CDR3 nucleotide sequence: TGTGCCAGCAGCCAGCAATCTACAGGAACTGAAGCTTTCTTT. It yields the protein CASSQQSTGTEAFF. The chain uses TRBV4-2 and TRBJ1-1; TRBD1 might be the D (5 bases). The germline CDR1 and CDR2 sequences are LGHNA and YNFKEQ. The CDR3 runs to 14 residues. V lost 3 bases and J lost 5, with 13 bases in between.

This clone was recorded a few times. The chain employs TRBV30 and TRBJ1-3; 7 bases are shared with TRBD1. From germline, CDR1 is GTSNPN and CDR2 SVGIG (reference sequence). The V gene end was trimmed by 3 bases and the J gene end by 4 bases; junction bases not matched to a gene: 3. The CDR3 sequence is 13 residues long. The CDR3 spells CAWSKGQGNTIYF. The DNA for the CDR3 is TGTGCCTGGAGCAAGGGACAGGGAAACACCATATATTTT.

The chain carries TRBV5-5 and TRBJ1-5; 7 positions agree with TRBD1. V lost 4 bases and J lost 4; bases outside the gene matches: 8. Looked up from germline, CDR1 is SGHKS and CDR2 is YYEKEE (reference sequence). The length of the CDR3 is 15 residues. DNA for the CDR3: TGTGCCAGCAGCCAAGGGACAGCCGATAATCAGCCCCAGCATTTT. The encoded protein is CASSQGTADNQPQHF.

J is TRBJ2-2 and V is TRBV27, with 7 nucleotides matching TRBD1. The CDR3 has 14 residues. The V gene's germline CDR1 is MNHEY and CDR2 SMNVEV (reference sequence). Trimming cost V 4 bases and J 6 bases; bases outside gene matches: 5. The CDR3 is CASSWQGVSGELFF. The CDR3 DNA reads as TGTGCCAGCAGTTGGCAGGGGGTGTCCGGGGAGCTGTTTTTT.

The V gene is TRBV6-5, the J gene TRBJ2-7; 10 bases match TRBD1. Germline values: CDR1 MNHEY, CDR2 SVGAGI. The length of the CDR3 is 14 residues. The junction had 3 bases not matched to a gene; V was cut back by 2 bases and J by 5 bases. CDR3 region: CASSYGGTGDEQYF. The CDR3 coding sequence is TGTGCCAGCAGTTACGGGGGGACAGGGGACGAGCAGTACTTC.

The chain combines TRBV2 with TRBJ2-1; TRBD1 aligns across 9 bases. Germline V gene data show CDR1 as SNHLY and CDR2 as FYNNEI. CDR3 size: 17 residues. Trimming removed 4 bases from V and 4 bases from J; junction bases left unmatched: 11. The DNA for the CDR3 is TGTGCCAGCAGTGGACTTGTGGGACAGGGCCCTTACAATGAGCAGTTCTTC. Amino acids: CASSGLVGQGPYNEQFF.